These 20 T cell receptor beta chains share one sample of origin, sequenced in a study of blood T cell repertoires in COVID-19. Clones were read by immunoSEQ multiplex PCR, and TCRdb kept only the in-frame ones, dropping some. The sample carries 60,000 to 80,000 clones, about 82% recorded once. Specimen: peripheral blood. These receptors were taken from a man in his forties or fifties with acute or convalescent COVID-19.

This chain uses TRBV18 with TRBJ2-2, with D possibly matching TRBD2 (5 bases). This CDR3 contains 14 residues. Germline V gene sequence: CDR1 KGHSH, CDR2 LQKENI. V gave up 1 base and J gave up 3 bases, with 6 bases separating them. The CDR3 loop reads CASSPQGDTGELFF. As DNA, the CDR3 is TGTGCCAGCTCACCACAGGGAGACACCGGGGAGCTGTTTTTT.

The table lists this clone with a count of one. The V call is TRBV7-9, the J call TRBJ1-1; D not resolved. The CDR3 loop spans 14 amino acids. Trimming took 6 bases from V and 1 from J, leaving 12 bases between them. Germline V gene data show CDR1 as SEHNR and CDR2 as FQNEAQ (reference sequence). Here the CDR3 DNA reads TGTGCCAGCAGTGTACTTGCGAGGAACACTGAAGCTTTCTTT. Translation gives CASSVLARNTEAFF. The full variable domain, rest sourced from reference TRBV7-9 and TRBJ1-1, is DTGVSQNPRHKITKRGQNVTFRCDPISEHNRLYWYRQTLGQGPEFLTYFQNEAQLEKSRLLSDRFSAERPKGSFSTLEIQRTEQGDSAMYLCASSVLARNTEAFFGQGTRLTVV.

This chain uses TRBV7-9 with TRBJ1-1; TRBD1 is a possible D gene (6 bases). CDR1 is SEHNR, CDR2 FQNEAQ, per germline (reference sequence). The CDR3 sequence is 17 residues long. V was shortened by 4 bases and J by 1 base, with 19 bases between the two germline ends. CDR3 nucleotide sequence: TGTGCCAGCAGCTCGGGCGGAGGCGGGGGCAGGAACACTGAAGCTTTCTTT. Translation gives CASSSGGGGGRNTEAFF. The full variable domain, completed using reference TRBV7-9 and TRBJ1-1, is DTGVSQNPRHKITKRGQNVTFRCDPISEHNRLYWYRQTLGQGPEFLTYFQNEAQLEKSRLLSDRFSAERPKGSFSTLEIQRTEQGDSAMYLCASSSGGGGGRNTEAFFGQGTRLTVV.

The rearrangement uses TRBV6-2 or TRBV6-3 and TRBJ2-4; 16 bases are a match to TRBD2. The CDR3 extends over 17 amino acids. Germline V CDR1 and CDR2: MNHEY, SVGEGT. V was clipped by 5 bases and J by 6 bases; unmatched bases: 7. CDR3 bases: TGTGCCAGCAGTGACGGGACTAGCGGGGGGGCGAGAAACATTCAGTACTTC. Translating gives CASSDGTSGGARNIQYF.

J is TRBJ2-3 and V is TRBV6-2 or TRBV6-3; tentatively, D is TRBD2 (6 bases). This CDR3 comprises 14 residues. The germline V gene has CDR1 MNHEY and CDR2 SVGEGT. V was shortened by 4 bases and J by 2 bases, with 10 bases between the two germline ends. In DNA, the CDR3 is TGTGCCAGCAGTTTCGGGGGTATCACAGATACGCAGTATTTT. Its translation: CASSFGGITDTQYF.

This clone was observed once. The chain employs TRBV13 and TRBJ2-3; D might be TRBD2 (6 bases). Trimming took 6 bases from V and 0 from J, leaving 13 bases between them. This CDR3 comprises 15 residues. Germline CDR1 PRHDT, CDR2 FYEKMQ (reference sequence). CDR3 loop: CASSQAGRSTDTQYF. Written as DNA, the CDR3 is TGTGCCAGCAGTCAAGCGGGCAGGAGCACAGATACGCAGTATTTT.

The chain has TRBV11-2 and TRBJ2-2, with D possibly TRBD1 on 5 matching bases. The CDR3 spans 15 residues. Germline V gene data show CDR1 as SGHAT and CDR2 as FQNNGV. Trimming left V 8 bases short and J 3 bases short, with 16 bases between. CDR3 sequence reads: CASGMVRGYTGELFF. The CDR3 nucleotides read TGTGCCAGCGGTATGGTTAGGGGCTACACCGGGGAGCTGTTTTTT.

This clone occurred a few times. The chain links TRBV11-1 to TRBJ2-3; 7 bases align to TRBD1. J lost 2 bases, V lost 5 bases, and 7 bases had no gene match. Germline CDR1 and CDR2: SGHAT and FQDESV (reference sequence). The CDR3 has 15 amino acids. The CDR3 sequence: CASSAQTGNTDTQYF. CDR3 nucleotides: TGTGCCAGCAGCGCCCAGACAGGGAACACAGATACGCAGTATTTT.

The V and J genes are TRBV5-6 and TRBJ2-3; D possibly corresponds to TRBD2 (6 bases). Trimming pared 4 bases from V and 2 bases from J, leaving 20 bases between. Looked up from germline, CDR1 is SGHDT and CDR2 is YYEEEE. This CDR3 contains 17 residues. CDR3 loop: CASSTRKTRGNTDTQYF. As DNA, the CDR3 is TGTGCCAGCAGCACTCGTAAAACCCGGGGGAACACAGATACGCAGTATTTT.

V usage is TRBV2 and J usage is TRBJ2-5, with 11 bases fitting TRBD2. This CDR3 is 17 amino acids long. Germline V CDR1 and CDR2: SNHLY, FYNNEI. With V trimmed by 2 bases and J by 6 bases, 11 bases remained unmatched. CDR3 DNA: TGTGCCAGCAGTGAATCCTTATTAGCGGGGGGGCTGAAGACCCAGTACTTC. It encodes CASSESLLAGGLKTQYF.

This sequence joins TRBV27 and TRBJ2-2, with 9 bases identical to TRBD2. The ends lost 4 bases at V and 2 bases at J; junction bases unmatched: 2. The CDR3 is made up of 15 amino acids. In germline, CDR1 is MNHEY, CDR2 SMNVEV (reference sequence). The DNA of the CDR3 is TGTGCCAGCAGTTGGCGGGGGGGCAACACCGGGGAGCTGTTTTTT. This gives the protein CASSWRGGNTGELFF.

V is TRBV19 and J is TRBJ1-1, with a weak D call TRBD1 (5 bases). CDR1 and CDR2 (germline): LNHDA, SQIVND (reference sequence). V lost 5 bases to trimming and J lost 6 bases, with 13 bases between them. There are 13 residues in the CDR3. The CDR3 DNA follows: TGTGCCAGTAGTCAAGACAGACGATCTGAAGCTTTCTTT. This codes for CASSQDRRSEAFF.

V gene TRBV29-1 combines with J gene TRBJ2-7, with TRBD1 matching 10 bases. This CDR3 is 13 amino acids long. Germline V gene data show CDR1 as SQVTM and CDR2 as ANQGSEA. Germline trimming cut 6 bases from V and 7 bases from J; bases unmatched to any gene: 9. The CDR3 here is CSVRQGAAGEQYF. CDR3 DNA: TGCAGCGTGAGACAGGGGGCCGCCGGGGAGCAGTACTTC.

The CDR3 DNA sequence: TGCGCCAGCAGCCAAGACCCCGGTGCCTCTAACTATGGCTACACCTTC. Amino acid sequence: CASSQDPGASNYGYTF. The chain joins TRBV4-1 to TRBJ1-2; D gene uncertain. CDR1 and CDR2 from the germline V gene are MGHRA and YSYEKL. Trimming cost V 0 bases and J 0 bases, with 11 bases left between them. The CDR3 loop spans 16 amino acids.

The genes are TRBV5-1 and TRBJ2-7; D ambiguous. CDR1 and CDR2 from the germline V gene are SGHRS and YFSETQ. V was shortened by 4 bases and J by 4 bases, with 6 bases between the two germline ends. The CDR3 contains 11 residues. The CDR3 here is CASSPGYEQYF. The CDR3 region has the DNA TGCGCCAGCAGCCCGGGTTACGAGCAGTACTTC.

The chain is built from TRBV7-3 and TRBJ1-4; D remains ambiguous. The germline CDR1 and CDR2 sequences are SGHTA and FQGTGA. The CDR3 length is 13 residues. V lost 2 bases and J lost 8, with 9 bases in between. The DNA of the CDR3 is TGTGCCAGCAGCTTACAGGCGGGGGAAAAACTGTTTTTT. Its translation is CASSLQAGEKLFF.

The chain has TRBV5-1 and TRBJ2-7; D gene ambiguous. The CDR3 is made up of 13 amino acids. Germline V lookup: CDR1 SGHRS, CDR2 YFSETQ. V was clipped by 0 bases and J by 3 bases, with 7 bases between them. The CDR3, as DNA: TGCGCCAGCAGCTTGGATCCCAGCTACGAGCAGTACGTC. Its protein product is CASSLDPSYEQYV.

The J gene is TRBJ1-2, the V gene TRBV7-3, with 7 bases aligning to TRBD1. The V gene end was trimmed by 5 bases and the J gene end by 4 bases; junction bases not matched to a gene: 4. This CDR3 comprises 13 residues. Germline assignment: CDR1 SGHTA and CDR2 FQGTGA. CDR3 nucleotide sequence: TGTGCCAGCAGCCCGACAGGGCTCTATGGCTACACCTTC. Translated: CASSPTGLYGYTF. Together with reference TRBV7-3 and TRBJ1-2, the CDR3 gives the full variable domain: GAGVSQTPSNKVTEKGKYVELRCDPISGHTALYWYRQSLGQGPEFLIYFQGTGAADDSGLPNDRFFAVRPEGSVSTLKIQRTERGDSAVYLCASSPTGLYGYTFGSGTRLTVV.

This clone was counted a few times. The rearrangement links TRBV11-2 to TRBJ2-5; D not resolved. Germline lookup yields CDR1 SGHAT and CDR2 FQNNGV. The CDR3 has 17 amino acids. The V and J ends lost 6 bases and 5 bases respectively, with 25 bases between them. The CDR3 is CASSFGSSLGSGETQYF. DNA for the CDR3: TGTGCCAGCAGTTTTGGTAGCTCTCTCGGTTCTGGGGAGACCCAGTACTTC.

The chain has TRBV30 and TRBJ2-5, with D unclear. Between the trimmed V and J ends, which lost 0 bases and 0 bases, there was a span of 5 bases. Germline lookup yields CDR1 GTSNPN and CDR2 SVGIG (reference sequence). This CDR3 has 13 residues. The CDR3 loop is CAWSVSDQETQYF. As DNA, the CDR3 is TGTGCCTGGAGTGTATCGGACCAAGAGACCCAGTACTTC.